This T cell receptor beta chain appears in the sequencing data of a study of OX40 agonist ivuxolimab in advanced cancers. Regarding the study in general: Ivuxolimab was a fully human IgG2 agonistic monoclonal antibody targeting the costimulatory receptor OX40 (CD134). Intravenous ivuxolimab was administered to patients every 2 weeks at six dose levels: 0.01, 0.1, 0.3, 1.5, 3 and 10 mg/kg. Among the 52 dose-escalation patients, around 20 had hepatocellular carcinoma, approximately 15 melanoma, 9 renal cell carcinoma and 9 head and neck cancer. The dose-escalation cohort was approximately 83% male with a mean age of about 58 years, ranging from roughly 20 to 85. Prior anti-PD-1, anti-PD-L1 or anti-CTLA-4 therapy was permitted, and about two fifths of dose-escalation patients had received checkpoint inhibitors. Partial responses occurred in three dose-escalation patients: two with cutaneous melanoma and one with hepatocellular carcinoma. The purpose of peripheral TCRbeta sequencing was to test whether ivuxolimab changed TCR sequence diversity and led to clonal T-cell expansion. The monotherapy dose-escalation portion (N of about 57 patients) of the phase I ivuxolimab trial is reported in the paper. Study-level results and caveats: In the 0.1-3.0 mg/kg groups, partial responders had among the lowest normalized peripheral clonal expansion, particularly in CD8+ T cells. On average, CD8+ T cells showed more expanded clones than CD4+ T cells after ivuxolimab. Low levels of normalized T-cell clonal expansion were also seen in some patients who did not respond. At doses of 0.1 to 3.0 mg/kg, clonal expansion of both CD4+ and CD8+ blood T cells was observed from baseline to week 6. The antigen specificity of the clonally expanded peripheral T cells was not determined.

For sequencing of the TCRbeta CDR3 region, genomic DNA was extracted from the sorted cells. The immunoSEQ Assay was used to sequence the TCRbeta CDR3 regions. Imported from immuneACCESS, the table was reduced by TCRdb to in-frame sequences with V and J called. These copies leave out some clones; in studies compared against another copy, an unresolved V gene accounts for under half, and the cause of the remainder is not known. Within this sample are 90,000 or so clones, with approximately 90% of them counted one time only. The biggest ten clones account for about 0.81% of the sample. The trial excluded patients who had a history of autoimmune disease or who were on systemic immunosuppression. Peripheral blood for TCR sequencing was drawn from every dose cohort at baseline, at cycle 4 day 1 and at cycle 7 day 1. Samples came from an open-label, multicenter, first-in-human phase I dose-escalation trial of ivuxolimab. Adults with locally advanced or metastatic melanoma, renal cell carcinoma, hepatocellular carcinoma or head and neck squamous cell carcinoma were enrolled in the trial. Before TCR sequencing, CD4+ T cells and CD8+ T cells were sorted from peripheral blood as separate populations.

To note about this clone: It has no known antigen specificity. Nothing much larger sits one base from this clone, and base qualities are not available.

The CDR3, from cysteine to phenylalanine, totals 16 residues. This entry keeps only the CDR3 DNA: 48 bases, framed from base 1. V is trimmed back by 9 bases and J by 2 bases, and the junction contains 13 bases that no gene match accounts for. The germline V gene provides CDR1 SNHLY and CDR2 FYNNEI. The sequence derives from an adult with an advanced solid tumor such as melanoma, head and neck, liver or kidney cancer. The source material was CD4+ or CD8+ T cells sorted from blood, sampled in a trial of the OX40 agonist ivuxolimab. This chain joins TRBV2 to TRBJ2-1; 7 bases in between match TRBD2. This receptor has the CDR3 CASDNGASGAYNEQFF. The DNA sequence follows: TGTGCCAGTGATAATGGGGCTAGCGGTGCCTACAATGAGCAGTTCTTC.